The rows below give T cell receptor beta chains drawn from one sample of a study of cytomegalovirus exposure and HLA in healthy donors. Sequencing used immunoSEQ multiplex PCR; TCRdb keeps in-frame clones, though not all of them. Among some 150,000 clones listed, roughly 77% were seen once. Sequencing was carried out using PBMCs. The receptors were gathered from a man in his thirties or forties in good health and CMV-seropositive. Each CDR3 is given with its conserved first and last residue. D genes are given only for firm matches. Clone size is stated in some rows and not others, as once, few, many or a class when expanded.

J gene: TRBJ1-6
clone size: few
D gene: -
V gene: TRBV7-2
CDR3 DNA: TGTGCCAGCAGCTTACAGTTGAAAACCCCCCTCCACTTT
CDR3 protein: CASSLQLKTPLHF

J gene: TRBJ2-1
clone size: -
D gene: TRBD1
V gene: TRBV4-1
CDR3 DNA: TGCGCCAGCAGCCAAGTAGCCCCGGGACAGGGGGCTGGTGGGGACAATGAGCAGTTCTTC
CDR3 protein: CASSQVAPGQGAGGDNEQFF

J gene: TRBJ1-5
clone size: -
D gene: -
V gene: TRBV6-1
CDR3 DNA: TGTGCCAGCAGTGATTTAAGCAATCAGCCCCAGCATTTT
CDR3 protein: CASSDLSNQPQHF

J gene: TRBJ1-3
clone size: few
D gene: -
V gene: TRBV7-9
CDR3 DNA: TGTGCCAGCAGCTTCTACGGGACTGTCTCTGGAAACACCATATATTTT
CDR3 protein: CASSFYGTVSGNTIYF

J gene: TRBJ2-7
clone size: -
D gene: TRBD2
V gene: TRBV18
CDR3 DNA: TGTGCCAGCTCATTACCGACTAGCGGGGGGATTGTGCAGTACTTC
CDR3 protein: CASSLPTSGGIVQYF

J gene: TRBJ2-3
clone size: -
D gene: -
V gene: TRBV7-9
CDR3 DNA: TGTGCCAGCAGCTCTTGGGAAGGAAGCGGCGTGGGGACAGATACGCAGTATTTT
CDR3 protein: CASSSWEGSGVGTDTQYF

J gene: TRBJ1-1
clone size: -
D gene: -
V gene: TRBV6-6
CDR3 DNA: TGTGCCAGCAGTTACGAGCAGAGAACAGAGACTGAAGCTTTCTTT
CDR3 protein: CASSYEQRTETEAFF

J gene: TRBJ1-2
clone size: -
D gene: -
V gene: TRBV27
CDR3 DNA: TGTGCCAGCTCACAGCCTCCGGGGGGCTACACCTTC
CDR3 protein: CASSQPPGGYTF

J gene: TRBJ1-1
clone size: -
D gene: -
V gene: TRBV7-2
CDR3 DNA: TGTGCCAGCAGCTTAATCAGTATGAACACTGAAGCTTTCTTT
CDR3 protein: CASSLISMNTEAFF

J gene: TRBJ1-2
clone size: -
D gene: -
V gene: TRBV30
CDR3 DNA: TGTGCCTGGAGTTGGGCCCTTGGGGCCTATGGCTACACCTTC
CDR3 protein: CAWSWALGAYGYTF

J gene: TRBJ2-1
clone size: -
D gene: TRBD1
V gene: TRBV28
CDR3 DNA: TGTGCCAGCAGTCCACAGGACAGGGATAATGAGCAGTTCTTC
CDR3 protein: CASSPQDRDNEQFF

J gene: TRBJ2-7
clone size: -
D gene: -
V gene: TRBV10-3
CDR3 DNA: TGTGCCATCAGTACAGTGACTACCTACGAGCAGTACTTC
CDR3 protein: CAISTVTTYEQYF

J gene: TRBJ2-1
clone size: -
D gene: TRBD2
V gene: TRBV27
CDR3 DNA: TGTGCCAGCAGTTTAGCGGGAGAGAGGAATGAGCAGTTCTTC
CDR3 protein: CASSLAGERNEQFF

J gene: TRBJ2-7
clone size: -
D gene: -
V gene: TRBV4-1
CDR3 DNA: TGCGCCAGCAGCCAAGACAGATACTACGAGCAGTACTTC
CDR3 protein: CASSQDRYYEQYF

J gene: TRBJ1-5
clone size: once
D gene: -
V gene: TRBV4-2
CDR3 DNA: TGTGCCAGCAGCCAATCCCTGGGGGGAAGCAATCAGCCCCAGCATTTT
CDR3 protein: CASSQSLGGSNQPQHF

J gene: TRBJ2-3
clone size: few
D gene: -
V gene: TRBV29-1
CDR3 DNA: TGCAGCGTTGTATTGGGAGCCCTTTACACAGATACGCAGTATTTT
CDR3 protein: CSVVLGALYTDTQYF

J gene: TRBJ2-3
clone size: once
D gene: -
V gene: TRBV7-3
CDR3 DNA: TGTGCCAGCAGCTTAACTATTACAGATACGCAGTATTTT
CDR3 protein: CASSLTITDTQYF

J gene: TRBJ1-5
clone size: -
D gene: -
V gene: TRBV5-8
CDR3 DNA: TGTGCCAGCAGCCGAGGGTCAGCTCCTCAGGATCGCAATCAGCCCCAGCATTTT
CDR3 protein: CASSRGSAPQDRNQPQHF

J gene: TRBJ2-1
clone size: -
D gene: TRBD2
V gene: TRBV6-4
CDR3 DNA: TGTGCCAGCAGTCCTAGCGGGAGGGGCAATGAGCAGTTCTTC
CDR3 protein: CASSPSGRGNEQFF

J gene: TRBJ1-4
clone size: -
D gene: TRBD1
V gene: TRBV7-9
CDR3 DNA: TGTGCCAGCAGCGCGGCCAGGGGGGATGAAAAACTGTTTTTT
CDR3 protein: CASSAARGDEKLFF

J gene: TRBJ2-7
clone size: -
D gene: TRBD1
V gene: TRBV5-4
CDR3 DNA: TGTGCCAGCAGCTTGTATGCAGGGGGAGAATACGAGCAGTACTTC
CDR3 protein: CASSLYAGGEYEQYF

J gene: TRBJ2-7
clone size: -
D gene: TRBD1
V gene: TRBV6-5
CDR3 DNA: TGTGCCAGCAGATTTCAGGGGGTGGGAGAGCAGTACTTC
CDR3 protein: CASRFQGVGEQYF

J gene: TRBJ2-1
clone size: -
D gene: -
V gene: TRBV4-3
CDR3 DNA: TGCGCCAGCAGCCAAGACGGGGATGAGCAGTTCTTC
CDR3 protein: CASSQDGDEQFF

J gene: TRBJ2-7
clone size: -
D gene: TRBD2
V gene: TRBV2
CDR3 DNA: TGTGCCAGCAAGATTTCCGGGACTATCGGTCACGAGCAGTACTTC
CDR3 protein: CASKISGTIGHEQYF

J gene: TRBJ1-3
clone size: -
D gene: -
V gene: TRBV19
CDR3 DNA: TGTGCCAGTAGTGCGGGGGACGGTGGAAACACCATATATTTT
CDR3 protein: CASSAGDGGNTIYF

J gene: TRBJ2-7
clone size: -
D gene: TRBD2
V gene: TRBV27
CDR3 DNA: TGTGCCAGCAGTCTAGCGGGAATCCACTACGAGCAGTACTTC
CDR3 protein: CASSLAGIHYEQYF

J gene: TRBJ1-2
clone size: -
D gene: -
V gene: TRBV25-1
CDR3 DNA: TGTGCCAGCAGTGAATCCGCGATTGGCGCAGGGGATGGCTACACCTTC
CDR3 protein: CASSESAIGAGDGYTF

J gene: TRBJ1-2
clone size: -
D gene: -
V gene: TRBV9
CDR3 DNA: TGTGCCAGCAGCTCCAGTAGGGAGAACTATGGCTACACCTTC
CDR3 protein: CASSSSRENYGYTF

J gene: TRBJ2-4
clone size: -
D gene: TRBD2
V gene: TRBV7-9
CDR3 DNA: TGTGCCAGCAGGAGGGGCCTAGCGGGGGGTAGGGGAAACATTCAGTACTTC
CDR3 protein: CASRRGLAGGRGNIQYF

J gene: TRBJ1-1
clone size: -
D gene: TRBD1
V gene: TRBV28
CDR3 DNA: TGTGCCAGCAGTTTGCGCCGGGGACAGGGGAACACTGAAGCTTTCTTT
CDR3 protein: CASSLRRGQGNTEAFF

J gene: TRBJ1-5
clone size: -
D gene: -
V gene: TRBV15
CDR3 DNA: TGTGCCACCAGCAGAGATCGGGGAAATCAGCCCCAGCATTTT
CDR3 protein: CATSRDRGNQPQHF

J gene: TRBJ2-5
clone size: -
D gene: TRBD2
V gene: TRBV28
CDR3 DNA: TGTGCCAGCACTCCGCTAGCGGGAGGGAGAGAGACCCAGTACTTC
CDR3 protein: CASTPLAGGRETQYF

J gene: TRBJ1-6
clone size: -
D gene: TRBD1
V gene: TRBV5-4
CDR3 DNA: TGTGCCAGCAGTCGCGGACAGGGGGACACACCCCTCCACTTT
CDR3 protein: CASSRGQGDTPLHF

J gene: TRBJ2-3
clone size: -
D gene: -
V gene: TRBV6-4
CDR3 DNA: TGTGCCAGCAAACTAGATAGAAACACAGATACGCAGTATTTT
CDR3 protein: CASKLDRNTDTQYF

J gene: TRBJ2-2
clone size: -
D gene: TRBD1
V gene: TRBV4-3
CDR3 DNA: TGCGCCAGCAGCCCGGGACAGGAAAACACCGGGGAGCTGTTTTTT
CDR3 protein: CASSPGQENTGELFF

J gene: TRBJ2-7
clone size: -
D gene: TRBD2
V gene: TRBV30
CDR3 DNA: TGTGCCTGGAGCGGGGGAGGGTACGAGCAGTACTTC
CDR3 protein: CAWSGGGYEQYF

J gene: TRBJ2-1
clone size: few
D gene: -
V gene: TRBV21-1
CDR3 DNA: TGTGCCAGCAAAATTGGGGCGGGAGCGTACAATGAGCAGTTCTTC
CDR3 protein: CASKIGAGAYNEQFF

J gene: TRBJ2-7
clone size: -
D gene: -
V gene: TRBV11-2
CDR3 DNA: TGTGCCAGCAGCTTAGTAGCAGCGTGGGTCGAGCAGTACTTC
CDR3 protein: CASSLVAAWVEQYF

J gene: TRBJ1-5
clone size: once
D gene: -
V gene: TRBV28
CDR3 DNA: TGTGCCAGCAGTTTTATGAGCAATCAGCCCCAGCATTTT
CDR3 protein: CASSFMSNQPQHF

J gene: TRBJ1-1
clone size: -
D gene: -
V gene: TRBV30
CDR3 DNA: TGTGCCTGGAGTGTACCGGCGGGCACTGAAGCTTTCTTT
CDR3 protein: CAWSVPAGTEAFF

J gene: TRBJ2-1
clone size: -
D gene: -
V gene: TRBV4-3
CDR3 DNA: TGCGCCAGCAGCCAAGACCGCTCCTACAATGAGCAGTTCTTC
CDR3 protein: CASSQDRSYNEQFF

J gene: TRBJ2-7
clone size: few
D gene: -
V gene: TRBV4-1
CDR3 DNA: TGCGCCAGCAGCCAAGATACGTGGGAGATCACTCGATTCTACGAGCAGTACTTC
CDR3 protein: CASSQDTWEITRFYEQYF

J gene: TRBJ1-6
clone size: few
D gene: TRBD1
V gene: TRBV5-1
CDR3 DNA: TGCGCCAGCAGTTTATACGGGACAGGGGAAGGTTCACCCCTCCACTTT
CDR3 protein: CASSLYGTGEGSPLHF

J gene: TRBJ2-7
clone size: -
D gene: TRBD2
V gene: TRBV4-3
CDR3 DNA: TGCGCCAGCAGCCCTGCCGGGACTAGCGGGGGGGCTTTAACCTACGAGCAGTACTTC
CDR3 protein: CASSPAGTSGGALTYEQYF

J gene: TRBJ2-7
clone size: few
D gene: -
V gene: TRBV27
CDR3 DNA: TGTGCCAGCAGTTTAAACCCCCGGCCGGGTCCGGAAGAGCAGTACTTC
CDR3 protein: CASSLNPRPGPEEQYF

J gene: TRBJ2-6
clone size: once
D gene: -
V gene: TRBV28
CDR3 DNA: TGTGCCAGCAGTTTATACGCGGAGTCCGGGGCCAACGTCCTGACTTTC
CDR3 protein: CASSLYAESGANVLTF

J gene: TRBJ2-3
clone size: -
D gene: TRBD1
V gene: TRBV13
CDR3 DNA: TGTGCCAGCAGCTTAGTACGCAGGGGGCGCGTAGATACGCAGTATTTT
CDR3 protein: CASSLVRRGRVDTQYF

J gene: TRBJ2-1
clone size: few
D gene: TRBD2
V gene: TRBV7-9
CDR3 DNA: TGTGCCAGCAGCCCCAAAGGACTAGCGGGAGTAGGTGAGCAGTTCTTC
CDR3 protein: CASSPKGLAGVGEQFF

J gene: TRBJ2-7
clone size: -
D gene: -
V gene: TRBV11-3
CDR3 DNA: TGTGCCAGCAGCTTAGGGCAGGGACAATCCTACGAGCAGTACTTC
CDR3 protein: CASSLGQGQSYEQYF

J gene: TRBJ2-7
clone size: -
D gene: -
V gene: TRBV5-4
CDR3 DNA: TGTGCCAGCAGCTTGGATGGCGGGATTGGATACGAGCAGTACTTC
CDR3 protein: CASSLDGGIGYEQYF

J gene: TRBJ1-6
clone size: once
D gene: -
V gene: TRBV12-5
CDR3 DNA: TGTGCTAGTGGTTTGATGGGGGGAGTTTATAATTCACCCCTCCACTTT
CDR3 protein: CASGLMGGVYNSPLHF

J gene: TRBJ2-2
clone size: -
D gene: TRBD1
V gene: TRBV5-1
CDR3 DNA: TGCGCCAGCAGCTACACGGACAGGGGCACCGGGGAGCTGTTTTTT
CDR3 protein: CASSYTDRGTGELFF

J gene: TRBJ2-7
clone size: few
D gene: TRBD1
V gene: TRBV18
CDR3 DNA: TGTGCCAGCTCACCCAACCGGGACAGGGTCTACGAGCAGTACTTC
CDR3 protein: CASSPNRDRVYEQYF

J gene: TRBJ1-2
clone size: -
D gene: -
V gene: TRBV27
CDR3 DNA: TGTGCCAGCAGTTTCGGGCGACATACGGACTCTTATGGCTACACCTTC
CDR3 protein: CASSFGRHTDSYGYTF

J gene: TRBJ2-5
clone size: -
D gene: TRBD2
V gene: TRBV7-9
CDR3 DNA: TGTGCCAGCAGCCCTTGGGGGGGGCAAGAGACCCAGTACTTC
CDR3 protein: CASSPWGGQETQYF